This T cell receptor (beta chain) appears in the sequencing data of a study of cytomegalovirus exposure and HLA in healthy donors. Study-level results: Both high specificity and high sensitivity reportedly marked the classifier's diagnosis of cytomegalovirus status. Listed as cytomegalovirus-associated were 150 or so TCR beta chains.

Details on this clone: What it binds is not known.

V lost 8 bases, J lost 9 bases, and 11 bases lay in between. Germline V lookup: CDR1 MDHEN, CDR2 SYDVKM. The CDR3 extends over 11 amino acids. The repertoire was sequenced with immunoSEQ multiplex PCR; TCRdb's copy has only in-frame clones and lacks some. The table includes some 180,000 clones, approximately 89% detected once. Sequenced sample: PBMCs. The receptor comes from a young man in good health and CMV-seropositive. The rearrangement uses TRBV28 and TRBJ2-1; D could derive from TRBD1 or TRBD2 (5 bases each). The CDR3 reads CASGGPREQFF. The CDR3 nucleotides read TGTGCCAGCGGGGGTCCGCGTGAGCAGTTCTTC.